The text below deals with one T cell receptor beta chain. What it recognizes is unknown. The CDR3 is made up of 19 amino acids. CDR1 is SGHTA, CDR2 FQGNSA, per germline. V trimming: 3 bases; J trimming: 7 bases; junction bases outside the gene matches: 19. The record originates from a study of regulatory T cells in long-lasting Graves disease. This sample's time point: persistent/refractory GD, antithyroid drugs over 5 years with positive TRAb. With RNA extracted from PBMCs as input, the TCR library was made. Per American Thyroid Association guidelines, Graves' disease was diagnosed. The authors built TCR beta libraries using iRepertoire HTBI primers and Arm-PCR of CDR3 regions. Methods used by the authors: Taken together, the samples had fewer than 65 TRBV and more than twelve TRBJ segments identified. MiXCR, run by TCRdb on the multiplex PCR reads, gives a single entry per CDR3 protein. In this record, the V and J calls reflect TCRdb's handling and not the investigators' own analysis. The data show a few hundred thousand distinct CDR3 sequences, less than 25% seen once.

Study results and limitations: Analysis covered peripheral blood alone, not thyroid tissue. Less diverse TCR repertoires were seen in persistent Graves' patients than in newly diagnosed ones.

The source was peripheral blood mononuclear cells (PBMCs), collected when the disease was refractory, from a patient treated with antithyroid drugs. V gene TRBV7-2 combines with J gene TRBJ1-4; 8 bases map to TRBD1. The sequence was collected from a female donor with Graves disease. This CDR3 is CASSLAKTGVSGTGEKLFF. CDR3 bases: TGTGCCAGCAGCTTGGCAAAGACAGGGGTTTCAGGCACAGGTGAAAAACTGTTTTTT.